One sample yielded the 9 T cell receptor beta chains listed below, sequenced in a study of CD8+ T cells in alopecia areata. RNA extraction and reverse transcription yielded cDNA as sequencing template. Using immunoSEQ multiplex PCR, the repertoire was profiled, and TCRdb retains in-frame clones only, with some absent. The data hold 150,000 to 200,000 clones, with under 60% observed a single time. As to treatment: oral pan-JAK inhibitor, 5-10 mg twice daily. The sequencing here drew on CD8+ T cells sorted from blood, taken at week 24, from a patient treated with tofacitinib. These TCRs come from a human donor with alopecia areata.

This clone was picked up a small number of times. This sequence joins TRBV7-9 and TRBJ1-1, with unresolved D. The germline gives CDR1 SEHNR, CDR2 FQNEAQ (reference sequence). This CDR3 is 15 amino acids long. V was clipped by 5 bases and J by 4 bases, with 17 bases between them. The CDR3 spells CASSVMSGAGTEAFF. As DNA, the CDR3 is TGTGCCAGCAGCGTCATGTCGGGCGCAGGCACTGAAGCTTTCTTT.

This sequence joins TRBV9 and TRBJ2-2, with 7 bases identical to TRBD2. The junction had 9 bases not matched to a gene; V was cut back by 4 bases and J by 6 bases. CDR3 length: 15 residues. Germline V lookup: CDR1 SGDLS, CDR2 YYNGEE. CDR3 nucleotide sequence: TGTGCCAGCAGCCGCAGCAGGACTAGTTCCGGGGAGCTGTTTTTT. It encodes CASSRSRTSSGELFF.

As DNA, the CDR3 is TGTGCCAGCAGCCACATCAGGGACAGACTCAACTCCAACTATGGCTACACCTTC. Its protein is CASSHIRDRLNSNYGYTF. The J gene is TRBJ1-2, the V gene TRBV13, with TRBD1 matching over 7 bases. Trimming took 5 bases from V and 2 from J; bases not matched to a gene: 17. The CDR3 runs 18 residues. The germline V gene has CDR1 PRHDT and CDR2 FYEKMQ (reference sequence).

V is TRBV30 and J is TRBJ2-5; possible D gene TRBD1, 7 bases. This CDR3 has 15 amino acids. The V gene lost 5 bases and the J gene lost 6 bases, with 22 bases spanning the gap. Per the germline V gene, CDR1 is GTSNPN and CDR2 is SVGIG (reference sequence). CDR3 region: CAWQQGWDGGKTQYF. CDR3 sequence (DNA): TGTGCCTGGCAACAGGGGTGGGATGGCGGGAAGACCCAGTACTTC.

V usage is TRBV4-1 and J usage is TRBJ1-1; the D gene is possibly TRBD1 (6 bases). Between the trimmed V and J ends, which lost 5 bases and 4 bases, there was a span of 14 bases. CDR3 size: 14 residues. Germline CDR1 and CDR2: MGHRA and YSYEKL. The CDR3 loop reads CASSSGQFGTEAFF. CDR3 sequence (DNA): TGCGCCAGCAGCTCCGGACAGTTCGGCACTGAAGCTTTCTTT.

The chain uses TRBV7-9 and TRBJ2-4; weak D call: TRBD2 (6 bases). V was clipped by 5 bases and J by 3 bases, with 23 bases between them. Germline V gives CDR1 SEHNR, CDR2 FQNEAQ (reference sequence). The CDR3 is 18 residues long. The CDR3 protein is CASSITGSPRGGKNIQYF. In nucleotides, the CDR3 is TGTGCCAGCAGCATCACGGGATCCCCGCGGGGAGGCAAAAACATTCAGTACTTC.

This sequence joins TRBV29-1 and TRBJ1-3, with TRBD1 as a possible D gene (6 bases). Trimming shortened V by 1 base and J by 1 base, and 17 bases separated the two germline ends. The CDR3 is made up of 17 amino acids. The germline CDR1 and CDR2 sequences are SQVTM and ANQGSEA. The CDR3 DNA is TGCAGCGTTGAAGGAGGGGGGACCGAAGGGTCTGGAAACACCATATATTTT. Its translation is CSVEGGGTEGSGNTIYF. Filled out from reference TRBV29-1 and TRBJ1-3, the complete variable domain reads SAVISQKPSRDICQRGTSLTIQCQVDSQVTMMFWYRQQPGQSLTLIATANQGSEATYESGFVIDKFPISRPNLTFSTLTVSNMSPEDSSIYLCSVEGGGTEGSGNTIYFGEGSWLTVV.

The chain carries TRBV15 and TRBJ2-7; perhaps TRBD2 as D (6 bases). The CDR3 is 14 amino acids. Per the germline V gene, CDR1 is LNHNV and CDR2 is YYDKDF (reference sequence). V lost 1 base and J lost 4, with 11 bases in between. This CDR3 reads CATSRAGLDYEQYF. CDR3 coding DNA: TGTGCCACCAGCAGAGCGGGACTCGATTACGAGCAGTACTTC.

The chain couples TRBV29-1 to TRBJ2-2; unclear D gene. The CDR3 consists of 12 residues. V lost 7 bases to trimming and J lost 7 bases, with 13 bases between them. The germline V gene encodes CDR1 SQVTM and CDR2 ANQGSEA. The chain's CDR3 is CSGALGLGELFF. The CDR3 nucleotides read TGCAGCGGTGCCCTGGGTCTCGGGGAGCTGTTTTTT.